The TCR beta chain under discussion was sequenced for a study of T cells in Graves' hyperthyroidism and ophthalmopathy. This CDR3 contains 13 residues. V was cut by 5 bases and J by 1 base, with 8 bases left in between. CDR1 is MNHEY, CDR2 SMNVEV, per germline (reference sequence). Regions amplified from RNA transcripts were the TCR beta CDR3 regions. The HTBI primer set drove a first-round RT-PCR of the TCR CDR3. TCRdb re-derived calls from the multiplex PCR reads in MiXCR, one entry per CDR3 protein. The sample shows 350,000 to 400,000 distinct CDR3 sequences, more than 13% of them seen only once. This clonotype was seen ten or more times.

The sequence derives from a woman aged 30 to 39 with Graves' hyperthyroidism. This chain joins TRBV27 and TRBJ1-1, with D maybe TRBD1 (6 bases). Sequenced: blood. The CDR3 DNA is TGTGCCAGCAGTACACAGGGGAACACTGAAGCTTTCTTT. This gives the protein CASSTQGNTEAFF.